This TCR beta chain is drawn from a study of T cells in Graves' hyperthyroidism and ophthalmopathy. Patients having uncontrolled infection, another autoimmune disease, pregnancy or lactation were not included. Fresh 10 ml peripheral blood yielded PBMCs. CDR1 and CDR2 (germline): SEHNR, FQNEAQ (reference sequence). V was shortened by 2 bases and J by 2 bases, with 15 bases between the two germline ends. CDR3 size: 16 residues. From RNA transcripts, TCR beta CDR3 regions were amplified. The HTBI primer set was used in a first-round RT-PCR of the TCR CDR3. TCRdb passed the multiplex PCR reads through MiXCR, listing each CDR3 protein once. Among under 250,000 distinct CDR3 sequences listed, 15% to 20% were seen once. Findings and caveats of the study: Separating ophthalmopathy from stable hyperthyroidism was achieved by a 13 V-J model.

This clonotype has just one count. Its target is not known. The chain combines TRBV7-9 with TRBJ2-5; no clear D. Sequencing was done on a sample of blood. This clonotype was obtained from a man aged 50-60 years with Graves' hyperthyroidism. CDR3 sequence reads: CASSLIGEDLQETQYF. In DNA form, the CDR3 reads TGTGCCAGCAGCTTAATTGGCGAAGATCTACAAGAGACCCAGTACTTC.